Listed below are T cell receptor beta chains from one sample, sequenced in a study of T cells in pancreatic ductal adenocarcinoma. This table comes from immunoSEQ multiplex PCR, and its TCRdb copy is limited to in-frame clones, with some not included. Found here are around 9,000 clones, about 90% of them singletons; the top ten hold approximately 3.1%. The sample comprised PBMCs. The receptors stem from a human donor with pancreatic ductal adenocarcinoma. Both conserved end residues are trimmed from each CDR3. Part of the rows lack a size; the others show once, few, many or a class for expanded clones.

V gene	clone size	J gene	CDR3 protein
TRBV7-9	.	TRBJ2-1	ASTPAYLAEQF
TRBV29-1	once	TRBJ1-1	SVEDQGNTEAF
TRBV14	.	TRBJ1-6	ASSQRGDSPLH
TRBV28	.	TRBJ2-1	ASSSTSGTFYNEQF
TRBV6-5	.	TRBJ1-5	ASSYSGAHQPQH
TRBV10-3	.	TRBJ2-3	AISVSGTTDTQY
TRBV7-3	.	TRBJ2-2	ASSLLNRGTGELF
TRBV28	.	TRBJ2-1	ATRQEPSYNEQF
TRBV15	.	TRBJ2-1	ATSRGHRGSVHEQF
TRBV11-3	.	TRBJ2-1	ASSLVGLAGEQF
TRBV30	.	TRBJ1-1	VSYRYFGMNTEAF
TRBV5-1	.	TRBJ2-1	ASSLGATASEQF
TRBV5-1	.	TRBJ2-3	ASSGLAGDTQY
TRBV7-2	.	TRBJ1-1	ASSPGSANTEAF
TRBV30	.	TRBJ2-1	AWSVGQGQADEQF
TRBV4-1	few	TRBJ2-1	ASSQTGGSYNEQF
TRBV21-1	.	TRBJ1-1	ASSARQGANLNTEAF
TRBV15	.	TRBJ2-7	ATSRDLGGGVPYEQY
TRBV7-7	.	TRBJ2-1	ASSLDRDNEQF
TRBV5-6	.	TRBJ2-5	ASGPLAGGQETQY
TRBV28	.	TRBJ1-2	ASSQWQGFYGYT
TRBV5-1	.	TRBJ2-2	ASRQTSGGANTGELF
TRBV7-3	.	TRBJ2-2	ASSPLNTGELF
TRBV10-3	.	TRBJ1-4	AISGGGYEEKLF
TRBV5-8	.	TRBJ1-1	ASSLGTGTGNTEAF
TRBV11-3	once	TRBJ2-1	ASSLDQRKGSGYNEQF
TRBV5-1	.	TRBJ2-5	ASSLGRGQETQY
TRBV4-3	.	TRBJ2-1	ASSQDHNNNEQF
TRBV2	.	TRBJ2-1	ASNPEIQGDEQF
TRBV28	.	TRBJ2-7	ASSLYSYEQY
TRBV4-2	.	TRBJ2-7	ASSLGLAASYEQY
TRBV6-1	.	TRBJ2-3	ASRGDSSSTDTQY
TRBV7-9	.	TRBJ1-1	ASSFPPGLTEAF
TRBV11-2	.	TRBJ1-3	ASSLDPGTGNTIY
TRBV19	.	TRBJ1-2	ASSKTGQGRLYGYT
TRBV11-3	few	TRBJ2-1	ASSQTGNEQF
TRBV5-1	once	TRBJ2-1	ASSRPAGVSYNEQF
TRBV11-3	.	TRBJ2-7	ASSFTGNYEQY
TRBV4-3	.	TRBJ2-7	ASSQESKRESDEQY
TRBV30	.	TRBJ1-3	AVVGGSGNTIY
TRBV9	once	TRBJ1-3	ASSVGPGGSLSGNTIY
TRBV19	.	TRBJ1-2	ASRQDYNYGYT
TRBV9	.	TRBJ2-3	ASSASPRTPGTDTQY
TRBV9	few	TRBJ1-1	ASSPQNTEAF
TRBV11-3	.	TRBJ2-3	ASSLSRGTDTQY
TRBV5-1	.	TRBJ2-5	ASSSGTASETQY
TRBV7-9	.	TRBJ2-7	ASSLGATEQY
TRBV27	.	TRBJ2-7	ASRRFQDYEQY
TRBV28	.	TRBJ1-5	ASTTGNQPQH
TRBV9	.	TRBJ2-5	ASSPPGLQETQY
TRBV19	.	TRBJ1-4	ASSDRGEKLF
TRBV5-4	.	TRBJ2-6	ASSWRTSGANVLT
TRBV10-3	.	TRBJ2-7	AIRATGGYEQY
TRBV7-2	.	TRBJ1-5	ASSLAGGMGQPQH
TRBV28	.	TRBJ2-3	ASSTEREASTDTQY